The next 9 T cell receptor beta chains were all read from a single sample in a study of shared T cell receptors in the human thymus. Method: immunoSEQ multiplex PCR; TCRdb's copy keeps in-frame clones and lacks some. The sample has approximately 580,000 clones, about 80% seen once; the top ten hold roughly 0.013%. These same data were also listed under a study on human thymus T cells.

The material sequenced was thymocytes. These receptors came from a boy under two years old with a congenital heart defect.

The genes are TRBV29-1 and TRBJ1-1; TRBD1 matches 7 bases. The CDR3 length is 14 residues. The ends lost 6 bases at V and 3 bases at J; junction bases unmatched: 10. Germline CDR1 is SQVTM and CDR2 is ANQGSEA. CDR3 in DNA: TGCAGCGTGTCTTCGAGGGGGCGGGACACTGAAGCTTTCTTT. This sequence encodes CSVSSRGRDTEAFF.

The chain links TRBV29-1 to TRBJ2-1, with 8 bases aligning to TRBD1. This CDR3 spans 14 amino acids. Trimming took 0 bases from V and 7 from J; bases not matched to a gene: 5. Germline V gives CDR1 SQVTM, CDR2 ANQGSEA. The CDR3 nucleotides are TGCAGCGTTGAAGAACTGACAGGGGATAATGAGCAGTTCTTC. Translation: CSVEELTGDNEQFF.

This clone was picked up one time. This sequence joins TRBV28 and TRBJ2-5; a possible D gene is TRBD2 (6 bases). V was clipped by 6 bases and J by 2 bases, with 22 bases between them. This CDR3 region has 17 residues. The germline V gene encodes CDR1 MDHEN and CDR2 SYDVKM. The CDR3 loop reads CASSPTQPGGRQETQYF. CDR3 coding DNA: TGTGCCAGCAGCCCAACCCAGCCCGGGGGAAGGCAAGAGACCCAGTACTTC.

This sequence joins TRBV4-3 and TRBJ2-1; 8 nucleotides match TRBD2. Looked up from germline, CDR1 is LGHNA and CDR2 is YSLEER. CDR3 length: 13 amino acids. J lost 3 bases, V lost 8 bases, and 3 bases had no gene match. The CDR3 nucleotides read TGCGCCAGCGGAACTAGCGGCTACAATGAGCAGTTCTTC. Protein sequence: CASGTSGYNEQFF.

The chain combines TRBV20-1 with TRBJ2-3; D gene unclear. V lost 6 bases and J 8 bases, leaving 12 bases between the germline ends. This CDR3 spans 11 amino acids. The germline gives CDR1 DFQATT, CDR2 SNEGSKA (reference sequence). The CDR3 is CSATTRSTQYF. The DNA for the CDR3 is TGCAGTGCCACAACGAGGAGTACGCAGTATTTT.

CDR3 sequence (DNA): TGTGCCAGCAGTTACACGCGGGACAGGGGGTGGTACGAGCAGTACTTC. It encodes CASSYTRDRGWYEQYF. The chain links TRBV6-5 to TRBJ2-7; 11 bases map to TRBD1. Germline assignment: CDR1 MNHEY and CDR2 SVGAGI. The J segment lost 4 bases and the V segment lost 2 bases, leaving 7 bases of the junction unmatched. The CDR3 is made up of 16 amino acids.

V usage is TRBV19 and J usage is TRBJ2-2; possible D gene TRBD2, 5 bases. Between the trimmed V and J ends, which lost 3 bases and 0 bases, there was a span of 8 bases. CDR1 LNHDA and CDR2 SQIVND come from the germline V gene (reference sequence). The CDR3 sequence is 15 residues long. CDR3 amino acids: CASSIGGPNTGELFF. CDR3 in DNA: TGTGCCAGTAGTATCGGCGGGCCGAACACCGGGGAGCTGTTTTTT.

This rearrangement joins TRBV28 to TRBJ1-5, with 7 bases that match TRBD1. The trim removed 0 bases at V and 6 bases at J, leaving 14 bases unmatched. The CDR3 is 18 residues long. CDR1 is MDHEN and CDR2 is SYDVKM in the germline V gene. CDR3 DNA sequence: TGTGCCAGCAGTTTATGCCGGGACAGACTTCAACCGAGTCAGCCCCAGCATTTT. It yields the protein CASSLCRDRLQPSQPQHF.

The genes are TRBV5-4 and TRBJ1-2; D remains ambiguous. Germline V lookup: CDR1 SGHNT, CDR2 YYREEE (reference sequence). This CDR3 comprises 14 residues. V lost 4 bases, J lost 8 bases, and 18 bases lay in between. CDR3 amino acids: CASSTGRSSPGYTF. In DNA, the CDR3 is TGTGCCAGCAGCACCGGGAGGTCTTCGCCGGGCTACACCTTC.